This T cell receptor beta chain was retrieved from a study of cytomegalovirus exposure and HLA in healthy donors. Sequenced by immunoSEQ multiplex PCR; TCRdb stores in-frame clones only, minus some. This table has 85,000 to 90,000 clones, approximately 96% appearing once. Trimming at V came to 3 bases and at J to 5 bases, leaving 3 bases not matched to a gene. The CDR3 has 15 residues. Germline CDR1 LNHDA, CDR2 SQIVND (reference sequence). The chain employs TRBV19 and TRBJ2-2; 10 bases align to TRBD2. Sequences were obtained from PBMCs. The sequence derives from a man in his late teens or twenties in good health and CMV-seronegative. CDR3 coding DNA: TGTGCCAGTAGTATCGTACTAGCGGGGACCGGGGAGCTGTTTTTT. It codes for CASSIVLAGTGELFF. Based on the CDR3 plus reference TRBV19 and TRBJ2-2, the full variable domain is DGGITQSPKYLFRKEGQNVTLSCEQNLNHDAMYWYRQDPGQGLRLIYYSQIVNDFQKGDIAEGYSVSREKKESFPLTVTSAQKNPTAFYLCASSIVLAGTGELFFGEGSRLTVL.